This TCR beta chain was obtained from a study of beta chain features in type 1 diabetes. Findings and caveats of the study: Since sequencing was performed on cDNA, cells with high TCR expression could be over-represented. A pattern of fewer insertions and more deletions at VDJ junctions was seen in type 1 diabetes patients.

Looked up from germline, CDR1 is SEHNR and CDR2 is FQNEAQ (reference sequence). V lost 1 base and J lost 10, with 16 bases in between. The CDR3 spans 14 residues. Sorting of CD4+ naive, central memory, regulatory and stem cell-like memory cells was performed via CD45RO/CCR7/CD25/CD127/CD95/CD27. The purity of all sorted populations exceeded 98%. Expressed TCRB transcripts were sequenced because the isolated RNA had all been reverse transcribed beforehand. The protocol was immunoSEQ multiplex PCR, while the TCRdb copy is restricted to in-frame clones and leaves out a portion. The table includes a few hundred thousand clones, about 15% detected once. This clone was observed a handful of times. Its matching antigen is unknown.

Input material: naive CD4+ T cells from blood. The genes are TRBV7-9 and TRBJ1-2; D uncertain. The TCR comes from a man aged 30 to 45 in good health. This chain's CDR3 is CASSLGTYALDYTF. Here the CDR3 DNA reads TGTGCCAGCAGCTTAGGGACCTACGCGCTTGACTACACCTTC.